This entry features one T cell receptor (beta chain) sequence. Its antigen is as yet unknown. The source of the sample is a study of a mutant IDH1 vaccine in newly diagnosed glioma. Study-wide context: Treated patients, about 60% male and about 38% female, averaged about 40 years of age. Overall study findings and caveats: Among top peripheral T cell clonotypes, changes seemed unrelated to pseudoprogression.

Stated time point: week 23, last vaccination. Doses of 300 ug of mutant IDH1 20-mer peptide were given with topical imiquimod. Donors had new WHO grade 3 or 4 IDH1-mutant, ATRX-lost astrocytomas. The length of the CDR3 is 16 residues. Trimming removed 2 bases from V and 4 bases from J; junction bases left unmatched: 6. Germline values: CDR1 SGHTS, CDR2 YDEGEE. The data were produced by immunoSEQ multiplex PCR, yet TCRdb's version contains in-frame clones alone and is incomplete. The data contain around 41,000 clones, around 79% of them seen just once; the ten biggest clones take up around 6.5%. The origin of this receptor is a woman aged 35 to 49 with glioma. Some clones in this sample may be carry-over from other donors' samples. The starting material was PBMCs, obtained from a glioma patient whose treatment included an IDH1 peptide vaccine. The chain couples TRBV5-8 to TRBJ1-3, with 10 nucleotides matching TRBD1. The CDR3 region has the DNA TGTGCCAGCAGCTTAATGACAGGGGGCATGGGAAACACCATATATTTT. Residues: CASSLMTGGMGNTIYF. The full variable domain, its missing parts supplied by reference TRBV5-8 and TRBJ1-3, is EAGVTQSPTHLIKTRGQQATLRCSPISGHTSVYWYQQALGLGLQFLLWYDEGEERNRGNFPPRFSGRQFPNYSSELNVNALELEDSALYLCASSLMTGGMGNTIYFGEGSWLTVV.